This TCR beta chain was documented in a study of cytomegalovirus exposure and HLA in healthy donors. The PCR employed 60 Vbeta primers together with 13 Jbeta primers. Method: immunoSEQ multiplex PCR; TCRdb's copy keeps in-frame clones and lacks some. The sample yields 45,000 to 55,000 clones, 55% to 65% seen once. Per germline, CDR1 LNHDA and CDR2 SQIVND (reference sequence). This CDR3 spans 14 amino acids. Study-wide findings and caveats: Some TCR beta chains (164 of them) were listed as cytomegalovirus-associated.

As concerns this clone: Its antigen is not known.

This chain links TRBV19 with TRBJ2-5; D is unclear. Matching the DNA end better, TRBJ2-7 makes the J call doubtful. The sequence came from a human donor in good health. The source material was PBMCs. The CDR3 DNA reads as TGTGCCAGTAGTATGCTGCTGTTACCCTACGAGCAGTACTTC. As protein: CASSMLLLPYEQYF.